This T cell receptor beta chain was obtained from a study of response to subunit inactivated influenza vaccine. Study observations and caveats: Every seasonal influenza vaccination brings in few new T cells, the authors suggested.

With respect to this clonotype: Antigen: not known.

V dropped 1 base and J dropped 5; count of bases not matched to a gene: 9. The CDR3 runs to 16 residues. Germline loops: CDR1 ENHRY, CDR2 SYGVKD. TCRdb re-called the RT-PCR reads with MiXCR, one entry per CDR3 protein. The sample shows hundreds of thousands of distinct CDR3 sequences, less than 10% of them seen only once. The sequences come from PBMCs from blood, collected less than 25 months after vaccination. The chain recombines TRBV10-3 with TRBJ2-7; 9 bases fit TRBD1. The sequence was collected from a man aged 50 to 75 who received an inactivated influenza vaccine. CDR3 region: CAISEYSQGAVHEQYF. The CDR3 DNA follows: TGTGCCATCAGTGAGTACTCACAGGGGGCAGTCCACGAGCAGTACTTC.